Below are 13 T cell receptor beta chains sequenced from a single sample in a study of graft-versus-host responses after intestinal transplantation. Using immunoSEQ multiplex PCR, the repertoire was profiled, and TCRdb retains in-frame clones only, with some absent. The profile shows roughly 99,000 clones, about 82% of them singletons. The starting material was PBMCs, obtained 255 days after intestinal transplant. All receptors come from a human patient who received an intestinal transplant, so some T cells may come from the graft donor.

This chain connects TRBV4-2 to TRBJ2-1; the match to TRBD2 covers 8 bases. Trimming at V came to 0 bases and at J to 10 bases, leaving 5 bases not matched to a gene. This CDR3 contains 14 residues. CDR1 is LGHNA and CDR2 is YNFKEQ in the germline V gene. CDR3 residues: CASSQDTAGEEQFF. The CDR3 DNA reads TGTGCCAGCAGCCAAGACACAGCGGGAGAGGAGCAGTTCTTC.

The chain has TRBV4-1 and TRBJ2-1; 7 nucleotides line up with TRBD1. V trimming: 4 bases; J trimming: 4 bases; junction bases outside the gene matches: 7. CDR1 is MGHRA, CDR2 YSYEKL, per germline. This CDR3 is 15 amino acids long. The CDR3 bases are TGCGCCAGCAGCCGGTCCCGGGACAGTTACAATGAGCAGTTCTTC. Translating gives CASSRSRDSYNEQFF.

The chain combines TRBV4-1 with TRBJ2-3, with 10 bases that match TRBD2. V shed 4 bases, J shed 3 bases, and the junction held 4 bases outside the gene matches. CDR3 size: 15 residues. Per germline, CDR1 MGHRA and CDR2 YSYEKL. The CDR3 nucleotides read TGCGCCAGCAGCCCCGATAGCGGGAGGACAGATACGCAGTATTTT. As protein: CASSPDSGRTDTQYF.

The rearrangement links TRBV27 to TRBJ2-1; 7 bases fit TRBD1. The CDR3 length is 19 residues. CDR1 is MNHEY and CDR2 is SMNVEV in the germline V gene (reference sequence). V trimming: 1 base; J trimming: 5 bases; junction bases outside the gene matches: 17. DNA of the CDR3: TGTGCCAGCAGTTTATGGGATCTTCATACGGGACAGTCGAACAATGAGCAGTTCTTC. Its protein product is CASSLWDLHTGQSNNEQFF.

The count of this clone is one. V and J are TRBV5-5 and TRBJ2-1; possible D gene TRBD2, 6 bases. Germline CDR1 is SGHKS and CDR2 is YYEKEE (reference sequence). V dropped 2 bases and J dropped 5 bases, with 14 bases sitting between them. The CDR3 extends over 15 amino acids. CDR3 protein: CASSFVGTRNNEQFF. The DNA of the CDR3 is TGTGCCAGCAGCTTTGTTGGGACTCGAAACAATGAGCAGTTCTTC.

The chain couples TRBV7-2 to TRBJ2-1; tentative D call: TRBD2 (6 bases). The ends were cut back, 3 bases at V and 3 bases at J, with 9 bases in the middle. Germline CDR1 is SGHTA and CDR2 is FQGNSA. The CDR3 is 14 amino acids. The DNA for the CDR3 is TGTGCCAGCAGCTTGGTAGCGGACTACAATGAGCAGTTCTTC. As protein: CASSLVADYNEQFF.

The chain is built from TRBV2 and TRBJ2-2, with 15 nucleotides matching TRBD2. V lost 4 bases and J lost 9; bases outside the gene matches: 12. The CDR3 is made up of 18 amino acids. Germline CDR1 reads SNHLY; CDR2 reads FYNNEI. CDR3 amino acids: CASSGVPGTSGGTRELFF. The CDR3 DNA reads TGTGCCAGCAGTGGGGTACCCGGGACTAGCGGGGGGACCAGGGAGCTGTTTTTT.

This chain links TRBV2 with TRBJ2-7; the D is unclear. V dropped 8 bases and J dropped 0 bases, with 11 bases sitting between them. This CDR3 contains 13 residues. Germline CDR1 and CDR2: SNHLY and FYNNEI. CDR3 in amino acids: CASAGPTSYEQYF. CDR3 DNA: TGTGCCAGCGCAGGACCGACCTCCTACGAGCAGTACTTC.

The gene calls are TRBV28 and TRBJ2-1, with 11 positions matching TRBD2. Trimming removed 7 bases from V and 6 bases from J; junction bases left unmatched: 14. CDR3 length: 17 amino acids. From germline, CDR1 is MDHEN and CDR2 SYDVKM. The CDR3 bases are TGTGCCAGCAACACCATGGCTAGCGGGAGGTCGGGCAATGAGCAGTTCTTC. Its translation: CASNTMASGRSGNEQFF.

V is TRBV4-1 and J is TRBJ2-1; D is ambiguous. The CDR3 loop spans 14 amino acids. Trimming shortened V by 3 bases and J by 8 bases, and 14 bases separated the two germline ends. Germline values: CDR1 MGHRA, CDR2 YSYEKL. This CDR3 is CASSQYRDRDEQFF. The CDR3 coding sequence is TGCGCCAGCAGCCAGTATAGGGATAGGGATGAGCAGTTCTTC.

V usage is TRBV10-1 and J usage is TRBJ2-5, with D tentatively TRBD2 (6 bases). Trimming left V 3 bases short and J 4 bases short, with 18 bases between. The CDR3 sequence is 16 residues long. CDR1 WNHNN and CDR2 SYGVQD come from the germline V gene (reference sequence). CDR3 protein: CASSETASEVGETQYF. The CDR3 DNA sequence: TGCGCCAGCAGTGAAACGGCTAGCGAGGTTGGAGAGACCCAGTACTTC.

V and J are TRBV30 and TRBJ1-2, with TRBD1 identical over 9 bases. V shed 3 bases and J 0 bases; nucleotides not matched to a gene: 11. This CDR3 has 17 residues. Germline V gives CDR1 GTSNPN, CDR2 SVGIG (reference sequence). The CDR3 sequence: CAWSGKDRGLANYGYTF. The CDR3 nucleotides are TGTGCCTGGAGCGGTAAGGACAGGGGATTAGCTAACTATGGCTACACCTTC.

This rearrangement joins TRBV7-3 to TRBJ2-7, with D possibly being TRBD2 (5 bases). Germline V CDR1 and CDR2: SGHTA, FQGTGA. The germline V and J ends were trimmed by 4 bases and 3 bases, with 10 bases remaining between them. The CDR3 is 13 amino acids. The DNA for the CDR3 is TGTGCCAGCAGCTCCGGCAGCGGCTACGAGCAGTACTTC. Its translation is CASSSGSGYEQYF. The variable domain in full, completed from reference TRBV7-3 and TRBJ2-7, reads GAGVSQTPSNKVTEKGKYVELRCDPISGHTALYWYRQSLGQGPEFLIYFQGTGAADDSGLPNDRFFAVRPEGSVSTLKIQRTERGDSAVYLCASSSGSGYEQYFGPGTRLTVT.